The 21 T cell receptor beta chains listed next were all sequenced from one sample in a study of blood T cells in healthy people across ages. The authors ran a second PCR of roughly 6 to 12 cycles using a sample-barcoded 5' primer and a J-beta primer mix. Each CDR3 protein gets one entry after TCRdb re-called the 5' RACE reads with MiXCR. The sample lists roughly 700,000 distinct CDR3 sequences, approximately 31% occurring once. Sequenced material: blood. Every receptor here comes from a woman older than 75 in good health.

Details on this clonotype: A much larger clone differs from this one at a single base, so this may be a read error. The chain uses TRBV5-1 and TRBJ2-7, with 7 positions matching TRBD1. CDR1 is SGHRS, CDR2 YFSETQ, per germline. The CDR3 loop spans 15 amino acids. The CDR3 nucleotides read TGCGCCAGCAGCCCCTCGGGACAGAACTCCCACGAGCAGTACTTC. Protein: CASSPSGQNSHEQYF.

This clonotype appeared many times. The chain links TRBV11-1 to TRBJ2-3, with D tentatively TRBD1 or TRBD2 (5 bases each). The V and J ends lost 1 base and 4 bases respectively, with 18 bases between them. Germline V lookup: CDR1 SGHAT, CDR2 FQDESV (reference sequence). The CDR3 covers 17 residues. This CDR3 is CASSLEPTGDVSDTQYF. CDR3 bases: TGTGCCAGCAGCTTAGAACCGACCGGGGACGTATCAGATACGCAGTATTTT.

As to this clonotype: One junction end does not reproduce the germline sequence, and a read error may be involved. The rearrangement uses TRBV5-1 and TRBJ1-1; no reliable D call. Germline V gene lookup returns CDR1 SGHRS and CDR2 YFSETQ. The CDR3 spans 14 residues. The DNA of the CDR3 is TGCACCAGCAGCTTCTCCGGGGAGATGACTGAAGCTTTCTTT. Translation gives CTSSFSGEMTEAFF.

There are many counts of this clonotype. The chain couples TRBV7-2 to TRBJ2-1; either TRBD1 or TRBD2 may supply D (5 bases each). The CDR3 totals 14 residues. CDR1 and CDR2 from the germline V gene are SGHTA and FQGNSA. V lost 10 bases and J 6 bases, leaving 19 bases between the germline ends. The CDR3 reads CATKTVLGGNEQFF. CDR3 nucleotide sequence: TGTGCCACCAAGACAGTTCTCGGAGGCAATGAGCAGTTCTTC.

The table lists this clonotype with many counts. The gene calls are TRBV29-1 and TRBJ1-2, with TRBD1 matching 9 bases. Trimming removed 3 bases from V and 2 bases from J; junction bases left unmatched: 4. Germline CDR1 reads SQVTM; CDR2 reads ANQGSEA. CDR3 length equals 14 residues. DNA for the CDR3: TGCAGCGTTGAGCTAACAGGGGGCAACTATGGCTACACCTTC. Encoded protein: CSVELTGGNYGYTF.

About this clonotype: This likely reflects a read error, since a far larger clone is one base away. V gene TRBV7-2 combines with J gene TRBJ2-2; D remains ambiguous. V lost 5 bases and J lost 3, with 4 bases in between. CDR1 is SGHTA and CDR2 is FQGNSA in the germline V gene. The CDR3 contains 12 residues. The CDR3 nucleotides read TGTGCCAGCAGCCGATACACCGGGGAGCTGTTTTTT. This gives the protein CASSRYTGELFF.

This chain uses TRBV7-2 with TRBJ1-4; D possibly corresponds to TRBD1 (6 bases). The V end lost 5 bases, the J end lost 4 bases, and 14 bases lay between the germline ends. Germline V gene sequence: CDR1 SGHTA, CDR2 FQGNSA. The CDR3 is 15 residues long. The CDR3 nucleotides are TGTGCCAGCAGCCGCGTAGGGGGGATTAATGAAAAACTGTTTTTT. Its protein product is CASSRVGGINEKLFF.

The chain links TRBV4-3 to TRBJ2-1, with 11 bases aligning to TRBD1. Germline V gene sequence: CDR1 LGHNA, CDR2 YSLEER. This CDR3 region has 16 residues. J was trimmed by 6 bases and V by 4 bases; bases with no gene match: 8. CDR3 nucleotide sequence: TGCGCCAGCAGCCCGATTGGACAGGGGGCGGCCAATGAGCAGTTCTTC. It codes for CASSPIGQGAANEQFF.

Ten or more counts support this clonotype. The chain carries TRBV6-5 and TRBJ2-7, with TRBD1 identical over 10 bases. J was trimmed by 1 base and V by 7 bases; bases with no gene match: 4. Germline V gives CDR1 MNHEY, CDR2 SVGAGI. The length of the CDR3 is 14 residues. CDR3 coding DNA: TGTGCCAGCAAGCGGGACAGGGGATCCTACGAGCAGTACTTC. It translates to CASKRDRGSYEQYF.

In its sample, this clonotype was seen once. Compared with germline, one end of the junction differs, possibly owing to a read error. J is TRBJ2-3 and V is TRBV12-3 or TRBV12-4; weak D call: TRBD1 (5 bases). This CDR3 comprises 15 residues. The CDR3 DNA sequence: TGTGCCAGCAGTTTCGACAGATCAGCCGCAGATGCGCAGTATTTT. Amino acid sequence: CASSFDRSAADAQYF.

This clonotype appeared many times. The chain uses TRBV9 and TRBJ2-3, with D possibly matching TRBD1 (7 bases). From germline, CDR1 is SGDLS and CDR2 YYNGEE. This CDR3 comprises 15 residues. Between the trimmed V and J ends, which lost 2 bases and 3 bases, there was a span of 13 bases. The CDR3 bases are TGTGCCAGCAGCGTCGGGGGCAGGGGGACAGATACGCAGTATTTT. This encodes CASSVGGRGTDTQYF.

The V and J genes are TRBV7-2 and TRBJ1-1, with 7 bases identical to TRBD1. The CDR3 sequence is 14 residues long. Losses at the gene ends were 9 bases for V and 6 bases for J; bases not matched to a gene: 13. From germline, CDR1 is SGHTA and CDR2 FQGNSA. CDR3 sequence (DNA): TGTGCCAGTAGCCGGGACAGTGGGGCGGCTGAAGCTTTCTTT. Protein: CASSRDSGAAEAFF.

This clonotype was found a few times. A read error is possible here, since a much larger clone lies one base away. The chain has TRBV4-1 and TRBJ2-1; 9 bases agree with TRBD1. CDR1 is MGHRA, CDR2 YSYEKL, per germline. With 4 bases clipped from V and 13 bases from J, the junction kept 14 bases outside the gene matches. This CDR3 has 15 amino acids. Written as DNA, the CDR3 is TGCGCCAGCAGCCTGTCGGGGACAGGGAAAGAGACCCAGTTCTTC. Its translation is CASSLSGTGKETQFF.

The sample holds many counts of this clonotype. V gene TRBV28 combines with J gene TRBJ2-7, with 12 bases identical to TRBD2. There are 16 residues in the CDR3. The ends lost 2 bases at V and 2 bases at J; junction bases unmatched: 4. Per germline, CDR1 MDHEN and CDR2 SYDVKM. DNA for the CDR3: TGTGCCAGCAGTTTAGTTCGGACTAGCGGGACCTACGAGCAGTACTTC. The encoded protein is CASSLVRTSGTYEQYF.

The V and J genes are TRBV7-9 and TRBJ2-1; 9 positions agree with TRBD1. The CDR3 has 15 amino acids. Looked up from germline, CDR1 is SEHNR and CDR2 is FQNEAQ (reference sequence). V shed 4 bases and J 9 bases; nucleotides not matched to a gene: 10. In nucleotides, the CDR3 is TGTGCCAGCAGCTACCGGGACAGGGTCGTTAGTGAGCAGTTCTTC. Its protein product is CASSYRDRVVSEQFF.

This clonotype turned up a few times. A read error may be the cause here, since a much bigger clone is one base away. The chain carries TRBV20-1 and TRBJ2-5; D ambiguous. Germline CDR1 is DFQATT and CDR2 is SNEGSKA (reference sequence). This CDR3 comprises 10 residues. The CDR3 loop is CSHAHNEQYF. The CDR3 DNA is TGCAGCCACGCCCACAATGAGCAGTACTTC.

This clonotype was observed at least ten times. The rearrangement links TRBV6-6 to TRBJ2-5; 11 bases agree with TRBD2. CDR1 and CDR2 (germline): MNHNY, SVGAGI (reference sequence). J was trimmed by 4 bases and V by 2 bases; bases with no gene match: 6. This CDR3 region has 16 residues. CDR3 protein: CASSYVAGGPGETQYF. DNA for the CDR3: TGTGCCAGCAGTTACGTAGCGGGGGGGCCTGGAGAGACCCAGTACTTC.

With respect to this clonotype: A read error may be the cause here, since a much bigger clone is one base away. This chain links TRBV3-1 with TRBJ1-2, with no clear D. The V end lost 4 bases, the J end lost 5 bases, and 14 bases lay between the germline ends. CDR1 and CDR2 (germline): LGHDT, YNNKEL (reference sequence). This CDR3 has 14 residues. CDR3 DNA sequence: TGTGCCAGCAGCCCAGCTGGTGGGCCTTATGGCTACACCTTC. This translates into CASSPAGGPYGYTF.

This sequence joins TRBV3-1 and TRBJ1-3, with TRBD1 identical over 9 bases. Germline lookup yields CDR1 LGHDT and CDR2 YNNKEL (reference sequence). J lost 3 bases, V lost 4 bases, and 10 bases had no gene match. This CDR3 has 17 residues. The CDR3 here is CASSRETGGIDGNTIYF. The CDR3 DNA reads as TGTGCCAGCAGCCGAGAGACAGGGGGGATTGATGGAAACACCATATATTTT.

This clonotype has more than one count but fewer than ten. CDR3 region: CASSFLSLTSSNEQFF. The CDR3 DNA reads TGTGCCAGCAGTTTCCTCTCTTTGACTAGCAGTAATGAGCAGTTCTTC. The V call is TRBV27, the J call TRBJ2-1, with 7 nucleotides matching TRBD2. CDR3 length equals 16 residues. Trimming cost V 3 bases and J 7 bases; bases outside gene matches: 12. CDR1 and CDR2 (germline): MNHEY, SMNVEV (reference sequence).

This clonotype appeared many times. This CDR3 reads CASSSLAGSYEQYF. As DNA, the CDR3 is TGTGCCAGCAGCTCCCTAGCGGGGTCCTACGAGCAGTACTTC. The chain has TRBV7-2 and TRBJ2-7, with TRBD2 identical over 9 bases. The germline CDR1 and CDR2 sequences are SGHTA and FQGNSA. J was trimmed by 1 base and V by 4 bases; bases with no gene match: 2. The CDR3 has 14 residues.